This T cell receptor beta chain was recorded in a study of shared clonotypes between healthy human individuals. From germline, CDR1 is SGHDT and CDR2 YYEEEE. V was cut by 6 bases and J by 2 bases, with 14 bases left in between. The CDR3 is made up of 15 amino acids. Method: immunoSEQ multiplex PCR; TCRdb's copy keeps in-frame clones and lacks some. The sample holds approximately 1,500,000 clones, approximately 98% seen once. The chain couples TRBV5-6 to TRBJ2-2; the D gene is possibly TRBD2 (6 bases). The origin of this receptor is a man aged 30 to 45 in good health. The source material was naive CD4+ T cells sorted from blood. Subset of the sample: CD45RA+ positively selected. The CDR3 spells CASIRVGGNTGELFF. The CDR3 region has the DNA TGTGCCAGCATCAGAGTCGGGGGAAACACCGGGGAGCTGTTTTTT. The full variable domain, with the rest looked up from reference TRBV5-6 and TRBJ2-2, is DAGVTQSPTHLIKTRGQQVTLRCSPKSGHDTVSWYQQALGQGPQFIFQYYEEEERQRGNFPDRFSGHQFPNYSSELNVNALLLGDSALYLCASIRVGGNTGELFFGEGSRLTVL.